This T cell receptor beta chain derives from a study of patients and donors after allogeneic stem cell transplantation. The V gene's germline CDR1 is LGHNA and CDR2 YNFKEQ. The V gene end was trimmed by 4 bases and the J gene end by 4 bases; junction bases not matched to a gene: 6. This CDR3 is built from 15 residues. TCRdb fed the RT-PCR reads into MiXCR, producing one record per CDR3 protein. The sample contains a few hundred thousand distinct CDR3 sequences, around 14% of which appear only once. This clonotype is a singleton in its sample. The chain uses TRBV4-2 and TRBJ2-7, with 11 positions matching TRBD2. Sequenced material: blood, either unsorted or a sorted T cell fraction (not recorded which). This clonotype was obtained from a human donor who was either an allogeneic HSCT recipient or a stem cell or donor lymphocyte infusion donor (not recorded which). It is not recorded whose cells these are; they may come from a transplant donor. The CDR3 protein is CASSRTGTSGYEQYF. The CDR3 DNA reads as TGTGCCAGCAGCCGTACCGGGACTAGCGGTTACGAGCAGTACTTC.